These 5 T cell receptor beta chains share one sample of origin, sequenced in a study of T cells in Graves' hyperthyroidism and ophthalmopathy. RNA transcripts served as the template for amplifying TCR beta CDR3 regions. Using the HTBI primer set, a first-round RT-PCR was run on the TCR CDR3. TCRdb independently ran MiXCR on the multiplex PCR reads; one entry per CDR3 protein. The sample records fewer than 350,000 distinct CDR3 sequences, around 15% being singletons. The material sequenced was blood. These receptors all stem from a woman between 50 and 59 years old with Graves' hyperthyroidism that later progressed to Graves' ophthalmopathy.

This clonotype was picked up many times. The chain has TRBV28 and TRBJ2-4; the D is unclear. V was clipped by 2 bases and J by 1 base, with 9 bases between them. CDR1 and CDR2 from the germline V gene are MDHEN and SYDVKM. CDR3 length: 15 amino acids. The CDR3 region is CASSLAGAAKNIQYF. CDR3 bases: TGTGCCAGCAGTTTAGCAGGAGCGGCCAAAAACATTCAGTACTTC.

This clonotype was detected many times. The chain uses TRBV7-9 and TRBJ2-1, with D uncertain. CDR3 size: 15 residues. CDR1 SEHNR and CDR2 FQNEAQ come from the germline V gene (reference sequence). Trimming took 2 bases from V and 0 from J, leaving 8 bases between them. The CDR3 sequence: CASSLLGNSYNEQFF. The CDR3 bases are TGTGCCAGCAGCTTATTGGGAAACTCCTACAATGAGCAGTTCTTC.

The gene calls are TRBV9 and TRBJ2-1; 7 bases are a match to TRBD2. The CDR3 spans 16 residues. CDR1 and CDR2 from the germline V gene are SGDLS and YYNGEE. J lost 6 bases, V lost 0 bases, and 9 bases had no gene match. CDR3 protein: CASSVGGGTRLNEQFF. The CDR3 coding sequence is TGTGCCAGCAGCGTAGGGGGAGGGACTCGCCTCAATGAGCAGTTCTTC.

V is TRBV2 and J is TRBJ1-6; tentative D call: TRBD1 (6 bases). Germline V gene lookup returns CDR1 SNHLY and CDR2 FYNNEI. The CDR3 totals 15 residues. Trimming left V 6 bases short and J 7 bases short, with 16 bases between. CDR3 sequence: CASSLSWGGNSPLHF. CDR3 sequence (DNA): TGTGCCAGCAGCCTCAGCTGGGGGGGCAATTCACCCCTCCACTTT.

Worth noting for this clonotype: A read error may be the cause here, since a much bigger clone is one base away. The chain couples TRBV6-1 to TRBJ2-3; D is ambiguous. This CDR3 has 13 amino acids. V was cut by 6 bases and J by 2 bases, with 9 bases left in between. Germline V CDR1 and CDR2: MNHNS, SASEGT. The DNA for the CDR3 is TGTGCCAGCAGAGCCGGGTTCACAGATACGCAGTATTTT. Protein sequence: CASRAGFTDTQYF.